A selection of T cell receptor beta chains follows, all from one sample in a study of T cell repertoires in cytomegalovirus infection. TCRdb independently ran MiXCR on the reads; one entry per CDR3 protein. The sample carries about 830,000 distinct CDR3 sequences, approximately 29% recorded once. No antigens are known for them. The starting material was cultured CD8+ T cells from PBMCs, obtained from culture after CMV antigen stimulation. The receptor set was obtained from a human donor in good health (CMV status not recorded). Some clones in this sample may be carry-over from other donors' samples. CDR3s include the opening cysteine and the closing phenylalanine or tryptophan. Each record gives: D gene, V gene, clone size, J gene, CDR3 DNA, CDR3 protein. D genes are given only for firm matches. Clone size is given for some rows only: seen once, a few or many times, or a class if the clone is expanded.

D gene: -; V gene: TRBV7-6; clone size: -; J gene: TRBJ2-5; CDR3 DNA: TGTGCCAGCAGCTTAGAGGGTGACGAGACCCAGTACTTC; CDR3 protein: CASSLEGDETQYF
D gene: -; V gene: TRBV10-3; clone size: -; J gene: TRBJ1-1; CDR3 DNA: TGTGCCATCAGCCCGATGACAGGATCGAACACTGAAGCTTTCTTT; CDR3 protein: CAISPMTGSNTEAFF
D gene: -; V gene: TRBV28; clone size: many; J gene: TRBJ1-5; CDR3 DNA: TGTGCCAGCAGTTTAAGAGGAGGGGGCAATCAGCCCCAGCATTTT; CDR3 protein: CASSLRGGGNQPQHF
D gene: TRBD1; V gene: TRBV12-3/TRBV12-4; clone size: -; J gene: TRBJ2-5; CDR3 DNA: TGTGCCAGCAGTCGGACAGGGGGCTGGGAGACCCAGTACTTC; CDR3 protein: CASSRTGGWETQYF
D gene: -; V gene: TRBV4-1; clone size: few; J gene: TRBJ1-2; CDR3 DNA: TGCGCCAGCAGCCAAAGCCTACGGACAGATCACCACTATGGCTACACCTTC; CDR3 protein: CASSQSLRTDHHYGYTF
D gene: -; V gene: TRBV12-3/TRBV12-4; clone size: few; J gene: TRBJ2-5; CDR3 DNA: TGTGCCAGCAGTTCTCCCACTGGGGGCGTGGAGACCCAGTACTTC; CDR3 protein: CASSSPTGGVETQYF
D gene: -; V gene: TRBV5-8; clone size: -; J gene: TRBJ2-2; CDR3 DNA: TGTGCCAGCAGCTTGGGTCGGGACACCACCGGGGAGCTGTTTTTT; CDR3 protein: CASSLGRDTTGELFF
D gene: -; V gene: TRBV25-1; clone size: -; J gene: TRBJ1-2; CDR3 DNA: TGTGCCAGCAGTGTAGGAGGTTACTATGGCTACACCTTC; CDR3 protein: CASSVGGYYGYTF
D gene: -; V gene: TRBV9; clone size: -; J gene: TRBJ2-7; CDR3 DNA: TGTGCCAGCAGCGTTGGCCCAGCGAAGGAGCAGTACTTC; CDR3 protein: CASSVGPAKEQYF
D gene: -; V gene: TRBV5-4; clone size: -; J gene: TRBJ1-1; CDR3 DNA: TGTGCCAGCAGCTTGGGGGGGCCGGGACGGAGGTCCACTGAAGCTTTCTTT; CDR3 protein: CASSLGGPGRRSTEAFF
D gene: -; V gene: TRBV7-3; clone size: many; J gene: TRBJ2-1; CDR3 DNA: TGTGCCAGCAGCTTAAAACTCTACAATGAGCAGTTCTTC; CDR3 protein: CASSLKLYNEQFF
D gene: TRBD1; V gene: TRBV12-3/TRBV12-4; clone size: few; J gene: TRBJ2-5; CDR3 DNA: TGTGCCAGCACCACCTCGGGGACAGGGGCCCAAGAGACCCAGTACTTC; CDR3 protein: CASTTSGTGAQETQYF
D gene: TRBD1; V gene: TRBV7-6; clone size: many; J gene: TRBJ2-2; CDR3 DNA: TGTGCCAGCAGCTCCCCAAGGGGGCGACCCGGGGAGCTGTTTTTT; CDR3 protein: CASSSPRGRPGELFF
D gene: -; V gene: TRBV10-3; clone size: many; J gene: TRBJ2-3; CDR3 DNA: TGTGCCATCAGTGAAGAGACTAGGGGCACAGATACGCAGTATTTT; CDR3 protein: CAISEETRGTDTQYF
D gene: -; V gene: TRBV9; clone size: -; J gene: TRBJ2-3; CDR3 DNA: TGTTCCAGCAGCGACCTTACCCACGGAGATACGCAGTATTTT; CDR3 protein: CSSSDLTHGDTQYF
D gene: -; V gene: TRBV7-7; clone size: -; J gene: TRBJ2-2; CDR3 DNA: TGTGCTAGCAGCCAAGGGACGATCCCTAACACCGGGGAGCTGTTTTTT; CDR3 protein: CASSQGTIPNTGELFF
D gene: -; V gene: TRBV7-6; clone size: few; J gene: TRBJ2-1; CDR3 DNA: TGTGCCAGCAGCCGGGAGCTCAATGAGCAGTTCTTC; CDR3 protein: CASSRELNEQFF
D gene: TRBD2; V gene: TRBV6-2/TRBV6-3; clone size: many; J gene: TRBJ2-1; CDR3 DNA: TGTGCCAGCAGCTACCCAGCCGATCGACTAGCGGGGCTCTACAATGAGCAGTTCTTC; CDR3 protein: CASSYPADRLAGLYNEQFF
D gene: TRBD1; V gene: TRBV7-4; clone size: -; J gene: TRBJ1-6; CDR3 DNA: TGTGCCAGCAGCCGGGACAGTTATAATTCACCCCTCCACTTT; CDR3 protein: CASSRDSYNSPLHF
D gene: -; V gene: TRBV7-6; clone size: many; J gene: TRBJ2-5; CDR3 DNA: TGTGCCAGCAGCAGTCAGGAAGACCATCAAGAGACCCAGTACTTC; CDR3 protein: CASSSQEDHQETQYF
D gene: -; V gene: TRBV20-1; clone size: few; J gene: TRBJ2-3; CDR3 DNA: TGCAGTGCTAGGAGGGGTAGCGGTATATTAAGCACAGATACGCAGTATTTT; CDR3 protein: CSARRGSGILSTDTQYF
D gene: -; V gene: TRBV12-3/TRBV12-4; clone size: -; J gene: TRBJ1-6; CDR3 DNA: TGTGCCAGCAGTTTTCAGTTGACAGGCACTTCACCCCTCCACTTT; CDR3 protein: CASSFQLTGTSPLHF
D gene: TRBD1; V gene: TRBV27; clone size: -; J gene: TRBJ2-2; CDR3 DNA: TGTGCCAGCAGTTATCCGACAGGGGCCGGGGAGCTGTTTTTT; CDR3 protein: CASSYPTGAGELFF
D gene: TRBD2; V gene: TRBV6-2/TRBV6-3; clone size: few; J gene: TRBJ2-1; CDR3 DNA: TGTGCCAGCAGCCCGGATCATCTAGCGGGGGGGATAAATGAGCAGTTCTTC; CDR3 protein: CASSPDHLAGGINEQFF
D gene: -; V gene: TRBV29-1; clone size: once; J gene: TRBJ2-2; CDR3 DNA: TGCAGCGTTGAGATGAGGGGGGGTCTCACCGGGGAGCTGTTTTTT; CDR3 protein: CSVEMRGGLTGELFF
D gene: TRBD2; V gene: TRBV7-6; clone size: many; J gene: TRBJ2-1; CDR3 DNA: TGTGCCAGCAGCTTCAGACTAGCGGGGTGGGATGAGCAGTTCTTC; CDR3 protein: CASSFRLAGWDEQFF
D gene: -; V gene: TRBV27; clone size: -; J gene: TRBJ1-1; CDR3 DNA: TGTGCCAGCAGTTTATCGAACGGAGGGAACACTGAAGCTTTCTTT; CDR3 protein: CASSLSNGGNTEAFF
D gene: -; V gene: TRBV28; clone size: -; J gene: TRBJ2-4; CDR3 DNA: TGTGCCAGCAGTTTATTGCGGGGGCTACTTCCAAACATTCAGTACTTC; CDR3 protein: CASSLLRGLLPNIQYF
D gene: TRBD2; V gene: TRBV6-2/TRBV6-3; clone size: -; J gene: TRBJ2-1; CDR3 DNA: TGTGCCAGCAGGATTGTACGGGGGGTCTACAATGAGCAGTTCTTC; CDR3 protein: CASRIVRGVYNEQFF
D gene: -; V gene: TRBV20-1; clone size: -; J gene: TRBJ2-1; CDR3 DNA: TGCAGTGCTAGAGAAGAGGGGGGAAGCTCCTACAATGAGCAGTTCTTC; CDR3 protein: CSAREEGGSSYNEQFF
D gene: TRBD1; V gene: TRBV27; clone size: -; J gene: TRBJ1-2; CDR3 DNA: TGTGCCAGCAGTTTCGACAGGGAAGTAGGCTACACCTTC; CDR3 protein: CASSFDREVGYTF
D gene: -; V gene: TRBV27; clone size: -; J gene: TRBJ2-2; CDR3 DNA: TGTGCCAGCAGGGAGATACAATCCGGGGCTAACACCGGGGAGCTGTTTTTT; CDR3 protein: CASREIQSGANTGELFF
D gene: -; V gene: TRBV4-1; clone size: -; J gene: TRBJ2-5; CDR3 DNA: TGCGCCAGCAGCCAAGAAGGGTCCGGACGACAAGAGACCCAGTACTTC; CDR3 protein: CASSQEGSGRQETQYF
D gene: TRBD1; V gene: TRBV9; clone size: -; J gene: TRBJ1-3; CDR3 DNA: TGTGCCAGCAGCGTAGAGTTAGTCCCGGGACAGACCTCTGGAAACACCATATATTTT; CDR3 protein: CASSVELVPGQTSGNTIYF
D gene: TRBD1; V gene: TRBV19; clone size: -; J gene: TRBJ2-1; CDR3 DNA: TGTGCCAGCCGGACAGGGGGCTACAATGAGCAGTTCTTC; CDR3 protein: CASRTGGYNEQFF
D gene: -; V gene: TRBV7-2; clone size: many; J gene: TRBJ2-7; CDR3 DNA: TGTGCCAGCAGCTTAGAAATAAAGGGTGGCAAGAACGAGCAGTACTTC; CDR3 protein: CASSLEIKGGKNEQYF
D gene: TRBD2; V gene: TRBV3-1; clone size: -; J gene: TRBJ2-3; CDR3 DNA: TGTGCCAGCAGCTGGCGGGGGGGCTTAGATACGCAGTATTTT; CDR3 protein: CASSWRGGLDTQYF
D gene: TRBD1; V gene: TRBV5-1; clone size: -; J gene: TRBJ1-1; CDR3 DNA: TGCGCCAGCAGCTTCGAGACAGGGCAGTACACTGAAGCTTTCTTT; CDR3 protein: CASSFETGQYTEAFF
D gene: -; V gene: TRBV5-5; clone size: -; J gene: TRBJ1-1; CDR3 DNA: TGTGCCAGCAGCTTGAGTAGGATGGGAAACACTGAAGCTTTCTTT; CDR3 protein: CASSLSRMGNTEAFF
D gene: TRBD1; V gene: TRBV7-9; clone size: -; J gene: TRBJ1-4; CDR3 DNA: TGTGCCAGCAGCTTTCCGGGACAGGGAGGAGAAAAACTGTTTTTT; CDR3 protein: CASSFPGQGGEKLFF
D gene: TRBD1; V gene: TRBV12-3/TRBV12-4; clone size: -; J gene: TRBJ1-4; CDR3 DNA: TGTGCCAGCAGTTTAGGGACAGGCGTATTAACTAATGAAAAACTGTTTTTT; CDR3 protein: CASSLGTGVLTNEKLFF
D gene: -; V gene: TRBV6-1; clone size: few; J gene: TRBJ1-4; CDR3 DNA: TGTGCCAGCACCCCACGGACAGAAGAATATGAAAAACTGTTTTTT; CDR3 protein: CASTPRTEEYEKLFF
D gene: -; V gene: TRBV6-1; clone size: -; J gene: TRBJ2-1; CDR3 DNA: TGTGCCAGCAGTGATTGGGGCCGGTACAATGAGCAGTTCTTC; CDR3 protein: CASSDWGRYNEQFF
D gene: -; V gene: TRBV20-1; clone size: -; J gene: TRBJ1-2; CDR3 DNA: TGCAGTGCGCCGGACGGTTTTGGCTACACCTTC; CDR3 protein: CSAPDGFGYTF
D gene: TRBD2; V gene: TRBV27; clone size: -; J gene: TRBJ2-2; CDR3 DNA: TGTGCCAGCAGACCGGGACTAGAGACAACCGGGGAGCTGTTTTTT; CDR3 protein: CASRPGLETTGELFF
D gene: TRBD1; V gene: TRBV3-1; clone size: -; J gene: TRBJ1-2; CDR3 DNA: TGTGCCAGCAGCCAAGGAATGACAGGGAGGCTCCTCTATGGCTACACCTTC; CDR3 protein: CASSQGMTGRLLYGYTF
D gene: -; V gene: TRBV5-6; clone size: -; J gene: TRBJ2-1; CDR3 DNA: TGTGCCAGCAGCCTGCCGGTGGACAATGAGCAGTTCTTC; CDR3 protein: CASSLPVDNEQFF
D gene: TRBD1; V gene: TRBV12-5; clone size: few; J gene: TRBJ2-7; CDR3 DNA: TGTGCTAGTGCCTCCGGTGCTCCTTTCCTACTGGACAGGGGGAACTACGAGCAGTACTTC; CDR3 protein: CASASGAPFLLDRGNYEQYF
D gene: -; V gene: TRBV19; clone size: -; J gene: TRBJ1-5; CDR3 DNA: TGTGCCAGTAGGCAACGGGACAAGGTTTTTCAAAGGGATCAGCCCCAGCATTTT; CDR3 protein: CASRQRDKVFQRDQPQHF
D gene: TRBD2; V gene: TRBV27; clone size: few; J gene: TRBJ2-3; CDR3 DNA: TGTGCCAGCAGTCTGGGGGCTAGCGGGGGGGCTGGCACAGATACGCAGTATTTT; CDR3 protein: CASSLGASGGAGTDTQYF
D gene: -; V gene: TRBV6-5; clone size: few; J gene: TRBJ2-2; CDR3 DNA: TGTGCCAGCTCCCCCTCACCTGCGAACACCGGGGAGCTGTTTTTT; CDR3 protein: CASSPSPANTGELFF
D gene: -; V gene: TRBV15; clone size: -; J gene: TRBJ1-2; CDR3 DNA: TGTGCCACCAGCAGACGACCCCGGCAGGGGAAATGGAGTGGCTACACCTTC; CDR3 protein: CATSRRPRQGKWSGYTF
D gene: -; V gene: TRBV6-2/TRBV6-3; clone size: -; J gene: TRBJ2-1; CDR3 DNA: TGTGCCAGCAGACCGGGGGCATGGGAGCAGTTCTTC; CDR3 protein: CASRPGAWEQFF
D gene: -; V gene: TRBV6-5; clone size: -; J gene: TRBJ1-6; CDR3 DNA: TGTGCCAGCAGTCGGGGACACTCCTATAATTCACCCCTCCACTTT; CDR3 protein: CASSRGHSYNSPLHF
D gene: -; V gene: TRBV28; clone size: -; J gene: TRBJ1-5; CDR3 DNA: TGTGCCAGCAGTTACCTCGGGGGCTTCAATAAGCCCCAGCATTTT; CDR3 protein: CASSYLGGFNKPQHF
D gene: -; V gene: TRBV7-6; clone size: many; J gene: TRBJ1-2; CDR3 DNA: TGTGCCAGCAGCCCAAGAGGTCTTTCCCGGGGAAACTATGGCTACACCTTC; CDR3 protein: CASSPRGLSRGNYGYTF
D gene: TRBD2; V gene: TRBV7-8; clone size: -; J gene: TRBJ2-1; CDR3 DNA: TGTGCCAGCAGCGAAAGGGTAGCGGGGGTGAATGAGCAGTTCTTC; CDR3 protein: CASSERVAGVNEQFF
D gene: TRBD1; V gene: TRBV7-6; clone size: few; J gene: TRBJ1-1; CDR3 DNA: TGTGCCAGCAGCTTACCGCCGAACAGCGACAGGGTGGGCACTGAAGCTTTCTTT; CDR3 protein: CASSLPPNSDRVGTEAFF
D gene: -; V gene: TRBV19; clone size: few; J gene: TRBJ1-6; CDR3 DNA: TGTGCCAGTAGTATCTCCCCCAGCTCACCCCTCCACTTT; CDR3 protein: CASSISPSSPLHF
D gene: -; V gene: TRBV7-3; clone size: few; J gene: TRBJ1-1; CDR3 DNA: TGTGCCAGCAGTCAGACGGGGGGTCGGAACACTGAAGCTTTCTTT; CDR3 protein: CASSQTGGRNTEAFF